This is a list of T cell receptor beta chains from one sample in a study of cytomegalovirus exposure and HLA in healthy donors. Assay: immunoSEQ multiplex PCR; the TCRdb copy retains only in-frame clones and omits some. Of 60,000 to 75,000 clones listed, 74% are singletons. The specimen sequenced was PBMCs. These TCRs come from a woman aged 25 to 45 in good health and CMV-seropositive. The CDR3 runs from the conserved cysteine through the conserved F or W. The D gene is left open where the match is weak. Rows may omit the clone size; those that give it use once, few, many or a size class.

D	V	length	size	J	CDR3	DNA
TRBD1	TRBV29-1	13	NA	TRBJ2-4	CSVDPGQGNIQYF	TGCAGCGTGGACCCGGGACAGGGGAACATTCAGTACTTC
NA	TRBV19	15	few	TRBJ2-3	CASSLSALSTDTQYF	TGTGCCAGTAGTCTTTCAGCGCTAAGCACAGATACGCAGTATTTT
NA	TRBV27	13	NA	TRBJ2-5	CASRPNWGETQYF	TGTGCCAGCAGACCTAATTGGGGCGAGACCCAGTACTTC
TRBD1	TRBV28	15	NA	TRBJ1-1	CASSLFGTANTEAFF	TGTGCCAGCAGTTTATTTGGGACAGCGAACACTGAAGCTTTCTTT
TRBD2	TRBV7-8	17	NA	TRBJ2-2	CASSLVGSSGSPGELFF	TGTGCCAGCAGCTTAGTAGGGTCTAGCGGGAGCCCCGGGGAGCTGTTTTTT
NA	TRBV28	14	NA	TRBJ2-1	CASSLRTSAHEQFF	TGTGCCAGCAGTTTACGGACTTCTGCCCATGAGCAGTTCTTC
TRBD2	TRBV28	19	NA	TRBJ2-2	CASSPSERLAGGRTGELFF	TGTGCCAGCAGTCCATCCGAAAGACTAGCGGGAGGGAGGACCGGGGAGCTGTTTTTT
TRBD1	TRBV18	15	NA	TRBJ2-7	CASSPMGTGGYEQYF	TGTGCCAGCTCACCCATGGGGACAGGGGGCTACGAGCAGTACTTC
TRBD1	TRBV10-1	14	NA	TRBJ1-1	CASKGGTGGTEAFF	TGCGCCAGCAAAGGGGGAACAGGGGGCACTGAAGCTTTCTTT
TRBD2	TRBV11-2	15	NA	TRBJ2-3	CASSVGTSGWNTQYF	TGTGCCAGCAGCGTCGGGACTAGCGGGTGGAATACGCAGTATTTT
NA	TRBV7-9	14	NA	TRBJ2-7	CASSPPGLPWEQYF	TGTGCCAGCAGCCCTCCGGGACTCCCTTGGGAGCAGTACTTC
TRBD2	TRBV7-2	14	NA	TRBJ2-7	CASSRTSGPYEQYF	TGTGCCAGCAGCCGGACTAGCGGCCCCTACGAGCAGTACTTC
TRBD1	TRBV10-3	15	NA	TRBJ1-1	CAISEPTGTGFQAFF	TGTGCCATCAGTGAGCCTACCGGGACAGGGTTCCAAGCTTTCTTT
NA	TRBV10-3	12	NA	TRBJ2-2	CAINGQTGELFF	TGTGCCATCAATGGACAGACCGGGGAGCTGTTTTTT
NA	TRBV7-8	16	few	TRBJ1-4	CASSPLSGQRNEKLFF	TGTGCCAGCAGCCCCCTGTCCGGACAGAGGAATGAAAAACTGTTTTTT
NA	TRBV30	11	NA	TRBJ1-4	CAWSVEEHLFF	TGTGCCTGGAGTGTAGAGGAACACCTGTTTTTT
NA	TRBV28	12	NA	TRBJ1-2	CASSLYNRVYTF	TGTGCCAGCAGTTTATATAACAGGGTCTACACCTTC